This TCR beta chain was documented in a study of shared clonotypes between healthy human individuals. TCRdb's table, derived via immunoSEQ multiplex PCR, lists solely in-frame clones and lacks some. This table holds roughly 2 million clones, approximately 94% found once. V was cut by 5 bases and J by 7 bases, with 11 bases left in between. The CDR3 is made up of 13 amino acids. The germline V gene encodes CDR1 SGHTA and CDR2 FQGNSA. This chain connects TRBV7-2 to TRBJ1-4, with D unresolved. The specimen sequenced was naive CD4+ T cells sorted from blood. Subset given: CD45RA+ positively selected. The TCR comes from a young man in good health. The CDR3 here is CASSVRPSEKLFF. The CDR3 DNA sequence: TGTGCCAGCAGCGTACGTCCGAGTGAAAAACTGTTTTTT.